This is a list of T cell receptor beta chains from one sample in a study of long-term antiretroviral therapy in people with HIV. Data came from immunoSEQ multiplex PCR; TCRdb stores just in-frame clones and leaves some out. Of tens of thousands of clones listed, roughly nine tenths were seen once; the top ten hold approximately 0.93%. The sequenced sample was unsorted PBMCs, obtained 2 years after starting antiretroviral therapy. The origin of the receptors is a man aged 45 to 65 with HIV. The CDR3 runs from the conserved cysteine through the conserved F or W. D genes are given only for firm matches. Clone size is not always given. Where it is, it says once, few, many or a class for expanded clones.

clone size: -
J gene: TRBJ1-5
D gene: -
V gene: TRBV7-2
CDR3 DNA: TGTGCCAGCAGCTTCGCCTATTTGACGGACGGTAGCAATCAGCCCCAGCATTTT
CDR3 protein: CASSFAYLTDGSNQPQHF

clone size: -
J gene: TRBJ2-7
D gene: -
V gene: TRBV5-1
CDR3 DNA: TGCGCCAGCAGCTTGGGACAGGGCGGGGGTACCTACGAGCAGTACTTC
CDR3 protein: CASSLGQGGGTYEQYF

clone size: -
J gene: TRBJ1-1
D gene: TRBD1
V gene: TRBV6-6
CDR3 DNA: TGTGCCACCCTTCGACAGGGAGGAGTCACTGAAGCTTTCTTT
CDR3 protein: CATLRQGGVTEAFF

clone size: -
J gene: TRBJ1-1
D gene: -
V gene: TRBV29-1
CDR3 DNA: TGCAGCGTTGAGATAGGGACGGCTGAAGCTTTCTTT
CDR3 protein: CSVEIGTAEAFF

clone size: -
J gene: TRBJ2-7
D gene: -
V gene: TRBV28
CDR3 DNA: TGTGCCAGCGGACAGATCTACGAGCAGTACTTC
CDR3 protein: CASGQIYEQYF

clone size: -
J gene: TRBJ2-3
D gene: TRBD2
V gene: TRBV7-9
CDR3 DNA: TGTGCCAGCAGCTTATCCAGCGGGGGAGGTGTTACGCAGTATTTT
CDR3 protein: CASSLSSGGGVTQYF

clone size: -
J gene: TRBJ1-2
D gene: -
V gene: TRBV5-5
CDR3 DNA: TGTGCCAGCAGCCCCTTTTTCTACGACAGCCCTAACTATGGCTACACCTTC
CDR3 protein: CASSPFFYDSPNYGYTF

clone size: -
J gene: TRBJ2-5
D gene: TRBD2
V gene: TRBV19
CDR3 DNA: TGTGCCAGTACTAGCGGGAGGCGACAAGAGACCCAGTACTTC
CDR3 protein: CASTSGRRQETQYF

clone size: once
J gene: TRBJ2-3
D gene: -
V gene: TRBV28
CDR3 DNA: TGTGCCAGCAGCCCGGAATACAAACCTGGGGGGTATAGGGCAGATACGCAGTATTTT
CDR3 protein: CASSPEYKPGGYRADTQYF

clone size: -
J gene: TRBJ2-2
D gene: -
V gene: TRBV7-9
CDR3 DNA: TGTGCCAGCACCCCCTGGGTAGCGCAGCCGAACACCGGGGAGCTGTTTTTT
CDR3 protein: CASTPWVAQPNTGELFF

clone size: -
J gene: TRBJ2-5
D gene: -
V gene: TRBV25-1
CDR3 DNA: TGTGCCAGCAGTCTCGGGGGCCGGGAGACCCAGTACTTC
CDR3 protein: CASSLGGRETQYF

clone size: once
J gene: TRBJ1-2
D gene: TRBD1
V gene: TRBV6-6
CDR3 DNA: TGTGCCAGCAGTTACCCGGACAGGGAGAACTATGGCTACACCTTC
CDR3 protein: CASSYPDRENYGYTF

clone size: -
J gene: TRBJ2-7
D gene: TRBD1
V gene: TRBV7-9
CDR3 DNA: TGTGCCAGCAGCTTAGGGACAGGGAAGGTCTACGAGCAGTACTTC
CDR3 protein: CASSLGTGKVYEQYF

clone size: few
J gene: TRBJ1-5
D gene: -
V gene: TRBV19
CDR3 DNA: TGTGCCAGTAGTATCAGCAATCAGCCCCAGCATTTT
CDR3 protein: CASSISNQPQHF

clone size: -
J gene: TRBJ2-2
D gene: -
V gene: TRBV6-6
CDR3 DNA: TGTGCCAGCAGTTACCATAGGGTAAACACCGGGGAGCTGTTTTTT
CDR3 protein: CASSYHRVNTGELFF

clone size: -
J gene: TRBJ2-7
D gene: -
V gene: TRBV20-1
CDR3 DNA: TGCAGACAGAGCAATGGATACGAGCAGTACTTC
CDR3 protein: CRQSNGYEQYF

clone size: -
J gene: TRBJ2-7
D gene: TRBD2
V gene: TRBV7-6
CDR3 DNA: TGTGCCAGCAGCTTTAGCGGGGGCTACGAGCAGTACTTC
CDR3 protein: CASSFSGGYEQYF

clone size: -
J gene: TRBJ2-1
D gene: -
V gene: TRBV4-1
CDR3 DNA: TGCGCCAGCAGCCAAGATCTCAGCGCCTCCTCCTACAATGAGCAGTTCTTC
CDR3 protein: CASSQDLSASSYNEQFF

clone size: -
J gene: TRBJ2-7
D gene: -
V gene: TRBV4-3
CDR3 DNA: TGCGCCAGCAGCCAGACGGTGGGCCCCTACGAGCAGTACTTC
CDR3 protein: CASSQTVGPYEQYF

clone size: -
J gene: TRBJ1-1
D gene: -
V gene: TRBV29-1
CDR3 DNA: TGCAGCGTACAGGCAGTGTACACTGAAGCTTTCTTT
CDR3 protein: CSVQAVYTEAFF

clone size: -
J gene: TRBJ2-7
D gene: -
V gene: TRBV28
CDR3 DNA: TGTGCCAGCACTCGTCCTTCCTACGAGCAGTACTTC
CDR3 protein: CASTRPSYEQYF

clone size: -
J gene: TRBJ2-7
D gene: -
V gene: TRBV9
CDR3 DNA: TGTGCCAGCAGCGTAGGTGGGATTCCCCCCTACGAGCAGTACTTC
CDR3 protein: CASSVGGIPPYEQYF

clone size: -
J gene: TRBJ2-7
D gene: -
V gene: TRBV18
CDR3 DNA: TGTGCCAGCTCACCCGCGTTGCGATACGAGCAGTACTTC
CDR3 protein: CASSPALRYEQYF

clone size: -
J gene: TRBJ2-3
D gene: -
V gene: TRBV15
CDR3 DNA: TGTGCCACCAGCAGAGATAGGGATAGCACAGATACGCAGTATTTT
CDR3 protein: CATSRDRDSTDTQYF

clone size: -
J gene: TRBJ1-5
D gene: -
V gene: TRBV28
CDR3 DNA: TGTGCCAGCAGTTTTCTAGACAGGATTATGGTGCCCCAGCATTTT
CDR3 protein: CASSFLDRIMVPQHF

clone size: once
J gene: TRBJ2-1
D gene: TRBD2
V gene: TRBV7-9
CDR3 DNA: TGTGCCAGCAGCTTAGGATCCGGGACTAGGGGCGATGAGCAGTTCTTC
CDR3 protein: CASSLGSGTRGDEQFF

clone size: -
J gene: TRBJ1-2
D gene: TRBD1
V gene: TRBV13
CDR3 DNA: TGTGCCAGCAGTTTAATACAGGGGACAGGGGAAAACTATGGCTACACCTTC
CDR3 protein: CASSLIQGTGENYGYTF